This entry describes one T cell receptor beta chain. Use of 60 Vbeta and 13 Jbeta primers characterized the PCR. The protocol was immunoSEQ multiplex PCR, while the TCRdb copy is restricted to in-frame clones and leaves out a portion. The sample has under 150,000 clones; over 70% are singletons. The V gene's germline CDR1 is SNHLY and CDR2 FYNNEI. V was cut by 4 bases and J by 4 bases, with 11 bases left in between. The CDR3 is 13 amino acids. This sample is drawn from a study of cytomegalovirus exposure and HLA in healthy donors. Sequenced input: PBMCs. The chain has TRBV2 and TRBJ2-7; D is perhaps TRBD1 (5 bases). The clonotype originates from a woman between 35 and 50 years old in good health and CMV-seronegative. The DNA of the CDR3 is TGTGCCAGCAGTGGGGGCCTGAGATACGAGCAGTACTTC. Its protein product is CASSGGLRYEQYF.